This entry lists 19 T cell receptor beta chains sequenced from one sample in a study of early T cells in non-severe SARS-CoV-2 infection (dated by TCRdb to the early 2020s). Preparation of the library involved 5' RACE. Instrument used: NextSeq 500. TCRdb handled the public reads itself, with Q25 trimming in fastp and clone calling in MiXCR, and kept productive beta chains. Every CDR3 protein is listed once, alongside the most common genes and DNA of its rows. The sample table holds roughly 60,000 distinct CDR3 sequences, of which roughly 8% were seen once. Together, the top ten hold 3% to 3.5% of the sample. Sequenced: whole blood. The receptors originated from an adult who was a healthcare worker with PCR-confirmed SARS-CoV-2 infection or an uninfected control (not recorded which).

This clonotype was recorded many times. This chain links TRBV18 with TRBJ1-2, with D possibly matching TRBD1 (5 bases). This CDR3 region has 14 residues. V was shortened by 3 bases and J by 2 bases, with 10 bases between the two germline ends. Looked up from germline, CDR1 is KGHSH and CDR2 is LQKENI. This CDR3 is CASSPGPTNYGYTF. CDR3 in DNA: TGTGCCAGCTCACCGGGACCCACAAACTATGGCTACACCTTC.

This clonotype occurred many times. The V call is TRBV2, the J call TRBJ2-1; TRBD2 is a possible D gene (5 bases). Germline assignment: CDR1 SNHLY and CDR2 FYNNEI. V gave up 1 base and J gave up 15 bases, with 10 bases separating them. This CDR3 is built from 11 residues. The CDR3 region has the DNA TGTGCCAGCAGTGAAGGAGGGATCCTGTTCTTC. Protein product: CASSEGGILFF.

By frequency in the sample, this clonotype is medium-sized. The V and J genes are TRBV9 and TRBJ1-2; 7 bases are a match to TRBD1. CDR1 and CDR2 (germline): SGDLS, YYNGEE. Losses at the gene ends were 3 bases for V and 4 bases for J; bases not matched to a gene: 9. The CDR3 contains 15 residues. CDR3 DNA sequence: TGTGCCAGCAGCGAGGGGTCAGGGGGTGTCTATGGCTACACCTTC. Its translation is CASSEGSGGVYGYTF. Using reference TRBV9 and TRBJ1-2 for the parts outside the CDR3, the full variable domain is DSGVTQTPKHLITATGQRVTLRCSPRSGDLSVYWYQQSLDQGLQFLIQYYNGEERAKGNILERFSAQQFPDLHSELNLSSLELGDSALYFCASSEGSGGVYGYTFGSGTRLTVV.

This clonotype was counted only a few times. This chain links TRBV18 with TRBJ1-1; 8 bases align to TRBD1. V lost 7 bases and J lost 4; bases outside the gene matches: 14. The germline V gene has CDR1 KGHSH and CDR2 LQKENI. The CDR3 length is 16 residues. CDR3 nucleotide sequence: TGTGCCAGCTTCGGACAGGGTGGAAGTATAGGCACTGAAGCTTTCTTT. Its translation is CASFGQGGSIGTEAFF.

This chain links TRBV15 with TRBJ2-6, with a weak D call TRBD2 (6 bases). Trimming cost V 1 base and J 4 bases, with 14 bases left between them. This CDR3 is built from 17 residues. The germline gives CDR1 LNHNV, CDR2 YYDKDF (reference sequence). CDR3 region: CATSRGRGEPGANVLTF. The CDR3 DNA is TGTGCCACCAGCAGAGGGAGGGGAGAACCAGGGGCCAACGTCCTGACTTTC.

V gene TRBV19 combines with J gene TRBJ1-5; perhaps TRBD1 as D (6 bases). The CDR3 is made up of 15 amino acids. Trimming pared 5 bases from V and 0 bases from J, leaving 11 bases between. Germline V gene lookup returns CDR1 LNHDA and CDR2 SQIVND (reference sequence). CDR3 sequence: CASSADRYSNQPQHF. The CDR3 DNA is TGTGCCAGTAGTGCCGACAGGTATAGCAATCAGCCCCAGCATTTT.

The V gene is TRBV5-1, the J gene TRBJ2-3; 7 positions match TRBD2. CDR1 is SGHRS, CDR2 YFSETQ, per germline. V lost 8 bases to trimming and J lost 0 bases; unmatched junction nucleotides: 6. This CDR3 has 14 amino acids. CDR3 in amino acids: CASEAGDSTDTQYF. The CDR3, as DNA: TGCGCCAGTGAGGCGGGAGACAGCACAGATACGCAGTATTTT.

This clonotype appeared a few times. The genes are TRBV7-9 and TRBJ2-1; 7 bases match TRBD2. The ends lost 3 bases at V and 1 base at J; junction bases unmatched: 6. This CDR3 spans 16 amino acids. Germline loops: CDR1 SEHNR, CDR2 FQNEAQ (reference sequence). CDR3 loop: CASSLGGRGSYNEQFF. The CDR3 DNA follows: TGTGCCAGCAGCTTGGGCGGGAGAGGATCCTACAATGAGCAGTTCTTC.

A remark on this clonotype: This may stem from a read error, because a much larger clone lies one nucleotide away. CDR3 in DNA: TGTGCCAGCAGCAGCACCGGGACCTCGGACATGGATGAGCAGTTCTTC. Its protein product is CASSSTGTSDMDEQFF. The gene calls are TRBV7-9 and TRBJ2-1; D could derive from TRBD1 or TRBD2 (5 bases each). CDR1 SEHNR and CDR2 FQNEAQ come from the germline V gene (reference sequence). The CDR3 contains 16 residues. V lost 5 bases and J lost 8, with 22 bases in between.

This sequence joins TRBV2 and TRBJ2-1; possibly TRBD1 for D (6 bases). The germline V gene encodes CDR1 SNHLY and CDR2 FYNNEI. This CDR3 has 18 residues. V lost 3 bases and J lost 4, with 22 bases in between. The DNA of the CDR3 is TGTGCCAGCAGTGATACCAGGACGCTAGGGGGTTCGTACAATGAGCAGTTCTTC. Amino acid sequence: CASSDTRTLGGSYNEQFF.

At least ten counts were recorded for this clonotype. The chain couples TRBV18 to TRBJ1-1, with 8 bases identical to TRBD1. This CDR3 has 13 residues. The trim removed 4 bases at V and 8 bases at J, leaving 6 bases unmatched. Germline V lookup: CDR1 KGHSH, CDR2 LQKENI. CDR3 nucleotide sequence: TGTGCCAGCTCACTGGACAGGGTGTCAGAAGCTTTCTTT. This gives the protein CASSLDRVSEAFF.

The chain employs TRBV20-1 and TRBJ1-3; D not certain. The length of the CDR3 is 14 residues. Germline CDR1 and CDR2: DFQATT and SNEGSKA (reference sequence). V lost 3 bases, J lost 2 bases, and 11 bases lay in between. The CDR3 spells CSASAQPAGNTIYF. CDR3 DNA: TGCAGTGCTAGCGCCCAACCCGCTGGAAACACCATATATTTT.

This clonotype was recorded many times. V is TRBV20-1 and J is TRBJ2-3, with 9 positions matching TRBD2. In germline, CDR1 is DFQATT, CDR2 SNEGSKA (reference sequence). CDR3 size: 16 residues. The junction had 10 bases not matched to a gene; V was cut back by 1 base and J by 5 bases. CDR3 sequence reads: CSARVAGGPEIDTQYF. The CDR3 region has the DNA TGCAGTGCTAGAGTGGCGGGAGGGCCTGAGATAGATACGCAGTATTTT.

The sample holds many counts of this clonotype. J is TRBJ2-1 and V is TRBV6-5, with 10 bases identical to TRBD1. Losses at the gene ends were 2 bases for V and 2 bases for J; bases not matched to a gene: 3. CDR3 length equals 16 residues. Germline assignment: CDR1 MNHEY and CDR2 SVGAGI. CDR3 region: CASSYPGQGAYNEQFF. In DNA form, the CDR3 reads TGTGCCAGCAGTTACCCAGGACAGGGGGCCTACAATGAGCAGTTCTTC.

Many counts were recorded for this clonotype. The genes are TRBV12-3 or TRBV12-4 and TRBJ2-5; no reliable D call. V was pared by 0 bases and J by 4 bases, with 3 bases between. This CDR3 spans 12 amino acids. The CDR3 loop reads CASSLARETQYF. The CDR3 region has the DNA TGTGCCAGCAGTTTAGCGAGAGAGACCCAGTACTTC.

The chain is built from TRBV11-2 and TRBJ2-3; 12 bases map to TRBD2. Germline V gives CDR1 SGHAT, CDR2 FQNNGV. The CDR3 extends over 18 amino acids. With V trimmed by 5 bases and J by 0 bases, 9 bases remained unmatched. The CDR3 loop reads CASSPFGGTSGSTDTQYF. The DNA of the CDR3 is TGTGCCAGCAGCCCCTTCGGGGGGACTAGCGGGAGCACAGATACGCAGTATTTT.

This clonotype has just a few counts. The J gene is TRBJ2-3, the V gene TRBV7-9, with D perhaps TRBD1 (6 bases). The CDR3 sequence is 14 residues long. Germline loops: CDR1 SEHNR, CDR2 FQNEAQ (reference sequence). The ends were cut back, 3 bases at V and 5 bases at J, with 12 bases in the middle. The CDR3 sequence is CASSFTGSRDTQYF. The CDR3 DNA sequence: TGTGCCAGCAGCTTTACAGGGTCCAGAGATACGCAGTATTTT. The variable domain in full, completed from reference TRBV7-9 and TRBJ2-3, reads DTGVSQNPRHKITKRGQNVTFRCDPISEHNRLYWYRQTLGQGPEFLTYFQNEAQLEKSRLLSDRFSAERPKGSFSTLEIQRTEQGDSAMYLCASSFTGSRDTQYFGPGTRLTVL.

J is TRBJ2-1 and V is TRBV28, with D maybe TRBD2 (6 bases). The CDR3 consists of 14 residues. The V end was cut by 3 bases, the J end by 10 bases, with 16 bases between. The V gene's germline CDR1 is MDHEN and CDR2 SYDVKM. The CDR3 nucleotides read TGTGCCAGCAGTTTGCCCCCCTGGGGGGAGGAGCAGTTCTTC. It encodes CASSLPPWGEEQFF.

This clonotype appeared a single time. The rearrangement uses TRBV29-1 and TRBJ2-2, with D unclear. Looked up from germline, CDR1 is SQVTM and CDR2 is ANQGSEA. The CDR3 extends over 13 amino acids. Trimming cost V 4 bases and J 7 bases, with 13 bases left between them. The CDR3 DNA sequence: TGCAGCGTTGGAATTAGATACGGCGGGGAGCTGTTTTTT. This translates into CSVGIRYGGELFF.